A selection of T cell receptor beta chains follows, all from one sample in a study of PD-L1 blockade in urothelial cancer. Clones were sequenced by immunoSEQ multiplex PCR, and TCRdb holds only the in-frame ones, with some missing. The data show roughly 39,000 clones, roughly 90% seen once. Sequenced material: PBMCs, taken around atezolizumab (anti-PD-L1) treatment. The origin of the receptors is a woman in her sixties with urothelial cancer. CDR3s include the opening cysteine and the closing phenylalanine or tryptophan. Each record gives: clone size, D gene, V gene, J gene, CDR3 length, CDR3 DNA, CDR3 protein. The D gene is left open where the match is weak. Clone size appears in some rows only: once, few, many, or a class for an expanded clone.

clone_size: -
d_call: -
v_call: TRBV11-2
j_call: TRBJ2-3
cdr3_length: 13
cdr3_nt: TGTGCCAGCAGCTTCGGACAGTCAGATACGCAGTATTTT
cdr3_aa: CASSFGQSDTQYF

clone_size: -
d_call: TRBD1
v_call: TRBV19
j_call: TRBJ2-3
cdr3_length: 15
cdr3_nt: TGTGCCAGTAGTATCACAGGGGGCGCGGGAGATACGCAGTATTTT
cdr3_aa: CASSITGGAGDTQYF

clone_size: few
d_call: TRBD2
v_call: TRBV14
j_call: TRBJ2-5
cdr3_length: 15
cdr3_nt: TGTGCCAGCAGCCAACTGGGACTAGCGGGAGAGACCCAGTACTTC
cdr3_aa: CASSQLGLAGETQYF

clone_size: -
d_call: TRBD1
v_call: TRBV5-6
j_call: TRBJ1-2
cdr3_length: 14
cdr3_nt: TGTGCCAGCAGCCCAGGGGGCGATTACTATGGCTACACCTTC
cdr3_aa: CASSPGGDYYGYTF

clone_size: -
d_call: -
v_call: TRBV4-1
j_call: TRBJ2-2
cdr3_length: 15
cdr3_nt: TGCGCCAGCAGCCAAGAGCTAGAAGGCACCGGGGAGCTGTTTTTT
cdr3_aa: CASSQELEGTGELFF

clone_size: few
d_call: -
v_call: TRBV9
j_call: TRBJ1-1
cdr3_length: 15
cdr3_nt: TGTGCCAGCAGCGTAGCTGTGGGGCGGAACACTGAAGCTTTCTTT
cdr3_aa: CASSVAVGRNTEAFF

clone_size: -
d_call: -
v_call: TRBV6-6
j_call: TRBJ2-2
cdr3_length: 16
cdr3_nt: TGTGCCAGCAGTTACTTCCCGACTTCCCTCACCGGGGAGCTGTTTTTT
cdr3_aa: CASSYFPTSLTGELFF

clone_size: -
d_call: -
v_call: TRBV28
j_call: TRBJ1-5
cdr3_length: 16
cdr3_nt: TGTGCCAGCAGTAGCCCCCGTGGGCAGGCCAATCAGCCCCAGCATTTT
cdr3_aa: CASSSPRGQANQPQHF

clone_size: -
d_call: TRBD1
v_call: TRBV2
j_call: TRBJ1-5
cdr3_length: 13
cdr3_nt: TGTGCCAGCAGAGACAGGGGGCCCCAGCCCCAGCATTTT
cdr3_aa: CASRDRGPQPQHF

clone_size: -
d_call: TRBD1
v_call: TRBV5-8
j_call: TRBJ2-6
cdr3_length: 16
cdr3_nt: TGTGCCAGCAGACGAAACAGGGGAACTGGGGCCAACGTCCTGACTTTC
cdr3_aa: CASRRNRGTGANVLTF

clone_size: -
d_call: -
v_call: TRBV5-5
j_call: TRBJ2-3
cdr3_length: 14
cdr3_nt: TGTGCCAGCAGCCTGGACTATAGCACAGATACGCAGTATTTT
cdr3_aa: CASSLDYSTDTQYF

clone_size: -
d_call: TRBD2
v_call: TRBV7-3
j_call: TRBJ2-5
cdr3_length: 17
cdr3_nt: TGTGCCAGCAGCACCGGGACTAGCGGGAGGGCCCTAGAGACCCAGTACTTC
cdr3_aa: CASSTGTSGRALETQYF

clone_size: -
d_call: TRBD1
v_call: TRBV19
j_call: TRBJ1-4
cdr3_length: 17
cdr3_nt: TGTGCCAGTAGTACGGGGACAGGAACCGCAACTAATGAAAAACTGTTTTTT
cdr3_aa: CASSTGTGTATNEKLFF

clone_size: -
d_call: TRBD1
v_call: TRBV4-3
j_call: TRBJ2-7
cdr3_length: 17
cdr3_nt: TGCGCCAGCAGCCAAGAGCTTGCACAGGGGGATTTTTACGAGCAGTACTTC
cdr3_aa: CASSQELAQGDFYEQYF

clone_size: -
d_call: TRBD2
v_call: TRBV19
j_call: TRBJ2-1
cdr3_length: 16
cdr3_nt: TGTGCCAGTAGTATAGTATTGCGGGGGGCCTACAATGAGCAGTTCTTC
cdr3_aa: CASSIVLRGAYNEQFF